The entry below gives a single T cell receptor beta chain sequence along with its context. This clonotype was detected only a few times. Its antigen specificity is not known. No per-base quality is available; no much larger clone lies one base away. This sample is drawn from a study of early T cells in non-severe SARS-CoV-2 infection (dated by TCRdb to the early 2020s). At the level of the whole study: Bulk RNA from unsorted whole blood was used for TCR sequencing, so alpha and beta chains could not be paired. Beyond this particular receptor, the publication reports: Matching against VDJdb was skewed toward anti-spike CD8 responses, likely underestimated virus-specific expansions, and missed private and CD4 specificities.

The germline ends are 14 bases apart after V is trimmed by 3 bases and J by 10 bases. The CDR3 contains 13 residues, cysteine and phenylalanine counted. Of the read, only the CDR3 DNA is kept; its 39 bases are in frame from base 1. CDR1 and CDR2 (SGHAT, FQNNGV) derive from the germline V gene. The library was made by 5' RACE. Sequenced on a NextSeq 500. Unique molecular identifiers were attached to individual cDNA molecules in the TCR library protocol so that sequencing error and PCR bias could be corrected. TCR alpha and beta chains were both sequenced, and the abundances of alpha and beta sequences in each sample were closely correlated with each other. Processing in the source paper ran as follows. Decombinator V4 was used to annotate the V gene, J gene and CDR3 of the TCR sequences. Expanded TCRs were defined as changing significantly between any two time points under a Poisson model with p below 0.0001. TCR abundances were normalised to the total number of TCRs sequenced in each sample and reported as counts per million. MAIT TCRs were defined by TRAV1-2 paired with TRAJ12, TRAJ20 or TRAJ33, and iNKT TCRs by TRAV10 paired with TRAJ18. VDJdb, accessed 1 November 2021, was searched for CMV, EBV and SARS-CoV-2 annotated TCRs, excluding TCRs annotated for multiple antigens. TCRdb trimmed public reads at Q25 via fastp, called clones via MiXCR and kept in-frame beta chains. Merged by CDR3 protein, the rows form single entries marked with the most common genes and DNA. TCRdb assigned the V and J calls; the authors' analysis was not used. In this sample the table shows approximately 76,000 distinct CDR3 sequences, approximately 10% of which occur a single time. 4% to 5% of the sample is taken by the ten largest.

Set within a cohort of healthcare workers in London, UK, this nested case-control study involved weekly PCR testing of nasopharyngeal swabs along with blood sampling. Healthcare workers were enrolled in the week of the UK lockdown, from 23 to 31 March 2020, and were followed every week for up to roughly 15 weeks. Sequenced: whole blood. This clonotype was sampled from an adult who was a healthcare worker with PCR-confirmed SARS-CoV-2 infection or an uninfected control (not recorded which). The chain is encoded by TRBV11-2 joined to TRBJ2-3, and TRBD2 may be the D gene, going by 5 matching bases. The nucleotides read TGTGCCAGCAGCTTTGGACCTAGCCCCCCGCAGTATTTT. Its amino acids are CASSFGPSPPQYF.